The rows below give T cell receptor beta chains drawn from one sample of a study of blood T cell repertoires in COVID-19. The repertoire was sequenced with immunoSEQ multiplex PCR; TCRdb's copy has only in-frame clones and lacks some. The profile covers more than 200,000 clones, with roughly 87% appearing a single time and about 6% taken by the ten largest. Sequenced material: PBMCs or T cells enriched from blood (not recorded which). Source of these receptors: a woman in her twenties or thirties with acute COVID-19. Both conserved end residues are part of each CDR3. Each record gives: V gene, J gene, CDR3 protein.

v_gene: TRBV12-5; j_gene: TRBJ1-5; CDR3aa: CASGTGQGLNQPQHF
v_gene: TRBV6-5; j_gene: TRBJ2-3; CDR3aa: CASSRLAGTDTQYF
v_gene: TRBV5-4; j_gene: TRBJ2-2; CDR3aa: CASSPRGPGELFF
v_gene: TRBV28; j_gene: TRBJ1-6; CDR3aa: CASSLSLGARSPLHF
v_gene: TRBV6-5; j_gene: TRBJ2-1; CDR3aa: CASSRLAGAYNEQFF
v_gene: TRBV6-5; j_gene: TRBJ1-5; CDR3aa: CASRGRQSAQHF
v_gene: TRBV15; j_gene: TRBJ2-3; CDR3aa: CATSSGLAGGYTDTQYF
v_gene: TRBV5-1; j_gene: TRBJ2-7; CDR3aa: CASSLGQVEDEQYF
v_gene: TRBV19; j_gene: TRBJ1-2; CDR3aa: CASSMPLTDRGNYYGYTF
v_gene: TRBV3-1/TRBV3-2; j_gene: TRBJ2-1; CDR3aa: CASSTTGFGQFF
v_gene: TRBV19; j_gene: TRBJ2-1; CDR3aa: CASSLLTVNEQFF
v_gene: TRBV5-8; j_gene: TRBJ1-2; CDR3aa: CASSPRALNYGYTF
v_gene: TRBV3-1/TRBV3-2; j_gene: TRBJ2-1; CDR3aa: CASSQDQRALEIGNEQFF
v_gene: TRBV19; j_gene: TRBJ2-5; CDR3aa: CASSIRGLGETQYF